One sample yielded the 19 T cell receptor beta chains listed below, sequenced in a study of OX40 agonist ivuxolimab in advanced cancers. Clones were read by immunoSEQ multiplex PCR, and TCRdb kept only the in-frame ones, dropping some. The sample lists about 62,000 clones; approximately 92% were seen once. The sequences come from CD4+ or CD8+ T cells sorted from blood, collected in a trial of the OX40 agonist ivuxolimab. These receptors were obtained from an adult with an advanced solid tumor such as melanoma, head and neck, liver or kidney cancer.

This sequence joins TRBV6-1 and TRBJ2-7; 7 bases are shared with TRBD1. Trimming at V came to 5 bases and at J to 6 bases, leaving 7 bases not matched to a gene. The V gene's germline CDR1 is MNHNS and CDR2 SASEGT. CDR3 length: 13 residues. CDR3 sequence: CASSRTGASEQYF. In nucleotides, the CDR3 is TGTGCCAGCAGTCGTACAGGGGCTAGCGAGCAGTACTTC.

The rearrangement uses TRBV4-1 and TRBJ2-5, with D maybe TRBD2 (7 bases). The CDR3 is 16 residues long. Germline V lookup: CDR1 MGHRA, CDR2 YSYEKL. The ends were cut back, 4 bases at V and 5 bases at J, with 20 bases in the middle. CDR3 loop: CASSRRQFEGGETQYF. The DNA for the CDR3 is TGCGCCAGCAGCCGACGTCAATTCGAGGGGGGGGAGACCCAGTACTTC.

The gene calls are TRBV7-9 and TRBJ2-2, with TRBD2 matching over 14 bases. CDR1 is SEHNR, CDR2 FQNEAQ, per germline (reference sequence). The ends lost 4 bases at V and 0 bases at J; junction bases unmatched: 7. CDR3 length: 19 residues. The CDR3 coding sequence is TGTGCCAGCAGCTCCCACCGGACTAGCGGGAGGACGAACACCGGGGAGCTGTTTTTT. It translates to CASSSHRTSGRTNTGELFF.

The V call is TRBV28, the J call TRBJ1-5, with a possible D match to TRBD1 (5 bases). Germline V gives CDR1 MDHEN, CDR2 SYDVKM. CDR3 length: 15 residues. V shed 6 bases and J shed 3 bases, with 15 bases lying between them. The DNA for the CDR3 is TGTGCCAGCAGCCCGTGGCGAGGGACCAATCAGCCCCAGCATTTT. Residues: CASSPWRGTNQPQHF.

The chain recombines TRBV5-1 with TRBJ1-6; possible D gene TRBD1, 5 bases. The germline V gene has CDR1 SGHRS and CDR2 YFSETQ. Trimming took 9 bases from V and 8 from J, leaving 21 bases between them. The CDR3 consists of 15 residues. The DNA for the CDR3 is TGCGCCAACTACAACTACCGGGACCCTTATTCACCCCTCCACTTT. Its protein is CANYNYRDPYSPLHF.

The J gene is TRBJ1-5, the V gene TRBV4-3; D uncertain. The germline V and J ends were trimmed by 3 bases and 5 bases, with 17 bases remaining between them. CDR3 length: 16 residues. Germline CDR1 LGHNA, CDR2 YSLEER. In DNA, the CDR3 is TGCGCCAGCAGCCAGTCTTATCCAGGAGTCTATCAGCCCCAGCATTTT. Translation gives CASSQSYPGVYQPQHF.

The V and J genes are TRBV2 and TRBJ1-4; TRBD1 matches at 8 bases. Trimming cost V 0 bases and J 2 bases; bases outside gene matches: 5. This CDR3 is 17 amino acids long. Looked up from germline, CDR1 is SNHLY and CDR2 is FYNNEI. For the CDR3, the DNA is TGTGCCAGCAGTGAAGCGTGGAGGACAGGGACTAATGAAAAACTGTTTTTT. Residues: CASSEAWRTGTNEKLFF.

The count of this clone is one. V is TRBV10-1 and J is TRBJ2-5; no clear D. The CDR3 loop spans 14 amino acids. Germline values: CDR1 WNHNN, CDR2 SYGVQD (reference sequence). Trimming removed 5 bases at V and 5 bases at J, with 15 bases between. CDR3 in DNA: TGCGCCAGCAGTCATACTGGAGCTAGGGAGACCCAGTACTTC. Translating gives CASSHTGARETQYF.

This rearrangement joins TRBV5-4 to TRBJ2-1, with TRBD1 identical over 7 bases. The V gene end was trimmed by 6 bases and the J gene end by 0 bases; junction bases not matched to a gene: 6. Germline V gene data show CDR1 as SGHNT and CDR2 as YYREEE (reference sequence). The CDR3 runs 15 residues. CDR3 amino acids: CASTLDRVSYNEQFF. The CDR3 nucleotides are TGTGCCAGCACCCTAGACAGGGTCTCCTACAATGAGCAGTTCTTC.

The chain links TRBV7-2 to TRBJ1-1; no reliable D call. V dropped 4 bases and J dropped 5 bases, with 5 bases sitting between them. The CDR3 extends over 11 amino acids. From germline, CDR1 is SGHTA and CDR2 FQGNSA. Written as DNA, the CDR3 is TGTGCCAGCAGCTCCTCTACTGAAGCTTTCTTT. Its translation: CASSSSTEAFF.

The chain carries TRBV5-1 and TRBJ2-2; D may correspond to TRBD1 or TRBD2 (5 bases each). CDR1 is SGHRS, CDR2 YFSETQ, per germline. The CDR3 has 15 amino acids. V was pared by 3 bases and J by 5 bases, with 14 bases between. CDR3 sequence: CASSWDPGETGELFF. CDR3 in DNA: TGCGCCAGCAGCTGGGACCCAGGAGAGACCGGGGAGCTGTTTTTT.

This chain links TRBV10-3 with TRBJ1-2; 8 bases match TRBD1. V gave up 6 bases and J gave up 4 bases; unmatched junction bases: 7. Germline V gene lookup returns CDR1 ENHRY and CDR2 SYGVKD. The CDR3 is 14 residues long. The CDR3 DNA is TGTGCCATCAGCACAGACAGGGGAAGCTATGGCTACACCTTC. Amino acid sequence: CAISTDRGSYGYTF.

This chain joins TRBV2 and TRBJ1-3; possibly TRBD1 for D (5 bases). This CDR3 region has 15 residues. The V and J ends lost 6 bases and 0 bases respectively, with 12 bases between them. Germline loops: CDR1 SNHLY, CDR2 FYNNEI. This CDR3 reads CASRARVLSGNTIYF. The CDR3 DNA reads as TGTGCCAGCAGGGCCAGGGTCCTCTCTGGAAACACCATATATTTT.

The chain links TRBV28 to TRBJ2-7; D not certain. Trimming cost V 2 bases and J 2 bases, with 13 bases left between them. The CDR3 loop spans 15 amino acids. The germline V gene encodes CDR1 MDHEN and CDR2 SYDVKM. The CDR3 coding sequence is TGTGCCAGCAGTTTACCGGCAGTTTCTACCTACGAGCAGTACTTC. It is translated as CASSLPAVSTYEQYF.

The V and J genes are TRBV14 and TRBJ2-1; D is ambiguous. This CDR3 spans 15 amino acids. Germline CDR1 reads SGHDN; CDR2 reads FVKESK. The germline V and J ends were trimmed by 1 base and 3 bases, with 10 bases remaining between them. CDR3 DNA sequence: TGTGCCAGCAGCCAAGTGGGGATGGGCTACAATGAGCAGTTCTTC. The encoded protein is CASSQVGMGYNEQFF.

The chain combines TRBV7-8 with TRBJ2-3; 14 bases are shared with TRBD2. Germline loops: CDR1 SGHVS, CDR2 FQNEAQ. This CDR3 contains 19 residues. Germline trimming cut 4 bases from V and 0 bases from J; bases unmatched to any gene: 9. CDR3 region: CASSSGTSGRATSTDTQYF. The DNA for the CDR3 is TGTGCCAGCAGCTCCGGGACTAGCGGGAGAGCCACTAGCACAGATACGCAGTATTTT.

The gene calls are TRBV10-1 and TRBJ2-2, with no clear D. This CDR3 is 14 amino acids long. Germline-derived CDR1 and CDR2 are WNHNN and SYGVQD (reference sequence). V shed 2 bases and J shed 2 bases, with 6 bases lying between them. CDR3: CASSEDTNTGELFF. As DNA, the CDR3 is TGCGCCAGCAGTGAGGACACCAACACCGGGGAGCTGTTTTTT.

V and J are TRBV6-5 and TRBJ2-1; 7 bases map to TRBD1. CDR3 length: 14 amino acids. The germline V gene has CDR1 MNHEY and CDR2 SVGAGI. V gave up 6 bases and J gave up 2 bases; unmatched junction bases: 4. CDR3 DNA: TGTGCCAGCAGAAAGGGGACAGCCTACAATGAGCAGTTCTTC. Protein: CASRKGTAYNEQFF.

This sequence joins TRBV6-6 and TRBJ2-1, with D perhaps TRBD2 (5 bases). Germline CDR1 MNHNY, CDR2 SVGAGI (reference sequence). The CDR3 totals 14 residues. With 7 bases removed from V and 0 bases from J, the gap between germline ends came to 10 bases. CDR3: CASTQTSSYNEQFF. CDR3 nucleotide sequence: TGTGCCAGCACCCAAACTAGCTCCTACAATGAGCAGTTCTTC.